What follows are 21 T cell receptor beta chains derived from one specimen sequenced in a study of shared clonotypes between healthy human individuals. It was CD45RO-negative cells, positively selected for CCR7, that made up naive CD8 cells, with terminally differentiated effector memory CD45RA+ cells excluded. Sequencing was performed with immunoSEQ multiplex PCR; in TCRdb, only in-frame clones are kept and a portion is missing. The table includes 550,000 to 750,000 clones, roughly 95% detected once. The sequenced sample was naive CD8+ T cells sorted from blood. The source of these receptors is a woman aged 25 to 39 in good health.

The CDR3 bases are TGTGCCAGCAGCCCCGTTATATGGCGGGAAGACTACGAGCAGTACTTC. The encoded protein is CASSPVIWREDYEQYF. The chain is built from TRBV7-2 and TRBJ2-7; maybe TRBD2 (6 bases). Germline V CDR1 and CDR2: SGHTA, FQGNSA. V lost 5 bases and J lost 3, with 20 bases in between. The CDR3 covers 16 residues.

The V gene is TRBV10-1, the J gene TRBJ2-1, with D unclear. Germline-derived CDR1 and CDR2 are WNHNN and SYGVQD (reference sequence). V was pared by 2 bases and J by 3 bases, with 8 bases between. The CDR3 has 14 residues. CDR3 coding DNA: TGCGCCAGCAGTGAGGACTGGGGCTACAATGAGCAGTTCTTC. This sequence encodes CASSEDWGYNEQFF.

The rearrangement links TRBV28 to TRBJ1-1; 8 nucleotides match TRBD1. From germline, CDR1 is MDHEN and CDR2 SYDVKM. The ends lost 7 bases at V and 0 bases at J; junction bases unmatched: 22. The CDR3 is 20 residues long. In DNA, the CDR3 is TGTGCCAGCATCCCCCTGGACAGGGTTCGGATAAAGTATATGAACACTGAAGCTTTCTTT. Its protein product is CASIPLDRVRIKYMNTEAFF.

The chain recombines TRBV7-9 with TRBJ2-7; D uncertain. CDR1 SEHNR and CDR2 FQNEAQ come from the germline V gene (reference sequence). This CDR3 region has 14 residues. The V gene lost 3 bases and the J gene lost 3 bases, with 12 bases spanning the gap. The CDR3 reads CASSFTELFYEQYF. The DNA of the CDR3 is TGTGCCAGCAGCTTCACAGAGCTCTTCTACGAGCAGTACTTC.

The chain couples TRBV7-8 to TRBJ2-1; perhaps TRBD2 as D (6 bases). The CDR3 sequence is 14 residues long. V dropped 5 bases and J dropped 6 bases, with 14 bases sitting between them. Germline values: CDR1 SGHVS, CDR2 FQNEAQ. The CDR3 nucleotides are TGTGCCAGCAGCCTCCAAGGGAGGAGCAATGAGCAGTTCTTC. Amino acid sequence: CASSLQGRSNEQFF.

This chain uses TRBV6-6 with TRBJ2-3; a weak D match, TRBD1 (6 bases). Deletions cut 5 bases from V and 9 bases from J, with 9 bases between. Germline assignment: CDR1 MNHNY and CDR2 SVGAGI (reference sequence). This CDR3 has 11 residues. CDR3 region: CASSETGTQYF. Here the CDR3 DNA reads TGTGCCAGCAGTGAAACAGGGACGCAGTATTTT.

This chain links TRBV12-2 with TRBJ2-3; no DNA check was done on the table's D call, TRBD2. TRBV12-2 is given as a pseudogene. CDR3 length: 16 amino acids. CDR3 nucleotides: TGTGCAAGTCGCCCTGCCGGCGAGGACTTCACAGATACGCAGTATTTT. Translating gives CASRPAGEDFTDTQYF.

V usage is TRBV28 and J usage is TRBJ2-7; D gene uncertain. Between the trimmed V and J ends, which lost 9 bases and 0 bases, there was a span of 12 bases. Germline V lookup: CDR1 MDHEN, CDR2 SYDVKM. CDR3 size: 13 residues. CDR3 sequence reads: CASSFGDSYEQYF. CDR3 DNA: TGTGCCAGTTCCTTTGGGGACTCCTACGAGCAGTACTTC.

On this clone: This sample also contains other DNA sequences that code for the same CDR3. The chain uses TRBV5-4 and TRBJ2-7; the match to TRBD1 covers 8 bases. V dropped 4 bases and J dropped 7; count of bases not matched to a gene: 1. From germline, CDR1 is SGHNT and CDR2 YYREEE (reference sequence). The CDR3 spans 11 residues. The CDR3 reads CASSRTGEQYF. The CDR3 DNA reads TGTGCCAGCAGCCGGACAGGGGAGCAGTACTTC.

The V and J genes are TRBV7-8 and TRBJ2-7, with D possibly being TRBD2 (6 bases). The CDR3 is made up of 15 amino acids. The germline V and J ends were trimmed by 1 base and 2 bases, with 12 bases remaining between them. The germline V gene has CDR1 SGHVS and CDR2 FQNEAQ. The CDR3 here is CASSLGLASAYEQYF. The CDR3 nucleotides read TGTGCCAGCAGCTTAGGGCTAGCGTCGGCCTACGAGCAGTACTTC. Full variable domain (outside the CDR3, taken from reference TRBV7-8 and TRBJ2-7): GAGVSQSPRYKVAKRGQDVALRCDPISGHVSLFWYQQALGQGPEFLTYFQNEAQLDKSGLPSDRFFAERPEGSVSTLKIQRTQQEDSAVYLCASSLGLASAYEQYFGPGTRLTVT.

V is TRBV2 and J is TRBJ2-1; TRBD1 matches 9 bases. Germline values: CDR1 SNHLY, CDR2 FYNNEI. The CDR3 totals 18 residues. Losses at the gene ends were 3 bases for V and 3 bases for J; bases not matched to a gene: 12. CDR3 protein: CASSDGGQGPWVYNEQFF. CDR3 in DNA: TGTGCCAGCAGTGATGGGGGACAGGGACCGTGGGTCTACAATGAGCAGTTCTTC.

CDR3 in DNA: TGCGCCAGCAGCGGGAGAGCCGGGGAGCTGTTTTTT. This translates into CASSGRAGELFF. V is TRBV5-1 and J is TRBJ2-2, with TRBD2 as a possible D gene (5 bases). Per the germline V gene, CDR1 is SGHRS and CDR2 is YFSETQ. V was pared by 4 bases and J by 6 bases, with 7 bases between. The CDR3 has 12 residues.

The V gene is TRBV30, the J gene TRBJ1-2, with D unresolved. V was clipped by 5 bases and J by 6 bases, with 13 bases between them. There are 12 residues in the CDR3. The V gene's germline CDR1 is GTSNPN and CDR2 SVGIG (reference sequence). This chain's CDR3 is CAWGIGLHGYTF. The CDR3 DNA sequence: TGTGCCTGGGGGATCGGATTGCATGGCTACACCTTC.

The chain carries TRBV4-1 and TRBJ1-5, with D unclear. V was trimmed by 0 bases and J by 3 bases, leaving 9 bases between them. Germline loops: CDR1 MGHRA, CDR2 YSYEKL. The CDR3 is 15 amino acids. The CDR3 sequence is CASSQDQWINQPQHF. The CDR3 nucleotides are TGCGCCAGCAGCCAAGATCAATGGATCAATCAGCCCCAGCATTTT.

CDR3 coding DNA: TGTGCCAGCAGGGACAGGGTGTACCAAGAGACCCAGTACTTC. This gives the protein CASRDRVYQETQYF. This chain uses TRBV2 with TRBJ2-5; 8 bases line up with TRBD1. V lost 6 bases to trimming and J lost 0 bases; unmatched junction nucleotides: 3. Germline values: CDR1 SNHLY, CDR2 FYNNEI. The CDR3 totals 14 residues.

This chain joins TRBV19 and TRBJ1-1, with a weak D call TRBD1 (6 bases). The CDR3 is 12 residues long. The germline V gene encodes CDR1 LNHDA and CDR2 SQIVND (reference sequence). V gave up 7 bases and J gave up 9 bases, with 15 bases separating them. Here the CDR3 DNA reads TGTGCCAGTAAAGCTTGGGGGCCTAAAGCTTTCTTT. Amino acids: CASKAWGPKAFF.

This clone was counted once. The CDR3 protein is CASNQRGNEQFF. The CDR3 nucleotides read TGTGCCAGCAATCAAAGGGGCAATGAGCAGTTCTTC. This sequence joins TRBV27 and TRBJ2-1; D is perhaps TRBD1 (5 bases). Germline V gene lookup returns CDR1 MNHEY and CDR2 SMNVEV (reference sequence). The CDR3 consists of 12 residues. The V end was cut by 7 bases, the J end by 6 bases, with 10 bases between.

The chain couples TRBV2 to TRBJ1-4, with 9 bases fitting TRBD1. This CDR3 contains 15 residues. V was clipped by 4 bases and J by 8 bases; unmatched bases: 8. CDR1 and CDR2 (germline): SNHLY, FYNNEI. The CDR3 spells CASSADRGGGEKLFF. The CDR3 DNA is TGTGCCAGCAGTGCGGACAGGGGAGGAGGAGAAAAACTGTTTTTT.

The chain links TRBV27 to TRBJ2-5; the match to TRBD2 covers 9 bases. Matching the DNA end better, TRBJ2-7 makes the J call doubtful. Germline V CDR1 and CDR2: MNHEY, SMNVEV (reference sequence). The CDR3 totals 16 residues. The CDR3 coding sequence is TGTGCCAGCAGTGACCAGGCTAGCGGGAACTCCTACGAGCAGTACTTC. It yields the protein CASSDQASGNSYEQYF.

The CDR3 bases are TGTGCCAGCAGTTTACTTGGACAGGGGATGAACACTGAAGCTTTCTTT. It yields the protein CASSLLGQGMNTEAFF. The chain joins TRBV28 to TRBJ1-1, with 9 bases identical to TRBD1. J was trimmed by 0 bases and V by 2 bases; bases with no gene match: 4. This CDR3 is built from 16 residues. Germline V gene data show CDR1 as MDHEN and CDR2 as SYDVKM.

The V and J genes are TRBV7-9 and TRBJ1-2; the D gene is possibly TRBD1 (6 bases). Trimming left V 5 bases short and J 6 bases short, with 13 bases between. Germline-derived CDR1 and CDR2 are SEHNR and FQNEAQ (reference sequence). This CDR3 has 13 amino acids. CDR3 loop: CASSPPGANGYTF. The CDR3 bases are TGTGCCAGCAGCCCCCCGGGGGCTAATGGCTACACCTTC.